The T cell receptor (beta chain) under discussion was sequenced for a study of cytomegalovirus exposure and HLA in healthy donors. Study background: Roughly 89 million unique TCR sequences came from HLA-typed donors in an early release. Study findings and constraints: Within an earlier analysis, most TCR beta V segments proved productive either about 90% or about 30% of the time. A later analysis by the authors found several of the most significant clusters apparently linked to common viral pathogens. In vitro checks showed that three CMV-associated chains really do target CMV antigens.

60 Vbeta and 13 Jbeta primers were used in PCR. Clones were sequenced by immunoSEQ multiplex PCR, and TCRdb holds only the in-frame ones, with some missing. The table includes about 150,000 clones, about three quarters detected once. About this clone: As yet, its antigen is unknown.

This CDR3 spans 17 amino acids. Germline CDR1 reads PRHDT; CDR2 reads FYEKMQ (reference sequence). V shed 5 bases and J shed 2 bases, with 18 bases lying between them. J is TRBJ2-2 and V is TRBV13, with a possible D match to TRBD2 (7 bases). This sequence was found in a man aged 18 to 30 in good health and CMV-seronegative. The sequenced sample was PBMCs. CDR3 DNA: TGTGCCAGCAGCCCCCGGGGGCTAGCGGATAACACCGGGGAGCTGTTTTTT. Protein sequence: CASSPRGLADNTGELFF.